This T cell receptor beta chain comes out of a study of blood T cell repertoires in COVID-19. On the study more broadly: The origin of the acute and convalescent COVID-19 samples was the United States, Italy and Spain. Sources were T cells, B-cell-depleted T cells, or PBMCs; the material itself was cDNA or gDNA.

Repertoires were generated with immunoSEQ multiplex PCR, while TCRdb's copy carries only in-frame clones and drops some. This table holds 130,000 or so clones, 80% to 90% found once. The germline V gene has CDR1 MNHEY and CDR2 SVGAGI. The V and J ends lost 6 bases and 4 bases respectively, with 12 bases between them. CDR3 length: 13 amino acids. This clonotype originated in a man aged 45-60 years with active COVID-19. The chain uses TRBV6-5 and TRBJ1-2; D gene uncertain. The specimen sequenced was peripheral blood. The CDR3 DNA reads as TGTGCCAGCAGCCAAGGGAGTTTCTATGGCTACACCTTC. This gives the protein CASSQGSFYGYTF.